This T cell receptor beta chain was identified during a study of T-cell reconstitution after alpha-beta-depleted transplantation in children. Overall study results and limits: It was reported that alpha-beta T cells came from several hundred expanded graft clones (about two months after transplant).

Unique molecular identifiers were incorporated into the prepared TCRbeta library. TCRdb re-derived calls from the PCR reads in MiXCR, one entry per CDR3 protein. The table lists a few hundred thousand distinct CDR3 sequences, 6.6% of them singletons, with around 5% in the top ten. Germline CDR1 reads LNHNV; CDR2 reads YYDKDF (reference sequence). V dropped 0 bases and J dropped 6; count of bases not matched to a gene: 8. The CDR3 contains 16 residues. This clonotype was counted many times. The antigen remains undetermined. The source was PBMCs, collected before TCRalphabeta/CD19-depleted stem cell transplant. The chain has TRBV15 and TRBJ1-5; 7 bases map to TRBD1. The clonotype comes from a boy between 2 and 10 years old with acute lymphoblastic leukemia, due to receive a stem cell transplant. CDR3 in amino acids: CATSRDSTGSVQPQHF. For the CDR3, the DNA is TGTGCCACCAGCAGAGATTCGACAGGGTCGGTTCAGCCCCAGCATTTT.